This T cell receptor (beta chain) derives from a study of T cell responses to AZD1222 COVID-19 vaccine. Whole-study results and caveats: Clonal diversity was possibly underestimated, and white British individuals and females predominated among donors.

CDR1 and CDR2 from the germline V gene are MNHEY and SMNVEV (reference sequence). Unmatched junction bases numbered 3, after V lost 0 bases and J lost 8 bases. The CDR3 has 13 residues. Libraries were prepared by immunoSEQ multiplex PCR; TCRdb keeps only in-frame clonotypes and omits some of them. The sample yields around 110,000 clones, about 90% seen once. The sample holds a few counts of this clone. What it binds is not known. The sequence derives from an adult in good health. The genes are TRBV27 and TRBJ1-1; 7 bases map to TRBD1. The specimen comprised peripheral blood, sampled on day 0 of AZD1222 vaccination. CDR3 loop: CASSLSRTGEAFF. The DNA of the CDR3 is TGTGCCAGCAGTTTATCGAGGACAGGAGAAGCTTTCTTT.